What follows are 22 T cell receptor beta chains derived from one specimen sequenced in a study of cytomegalovirus exposure and HLA in healthy donors. Here immunoSEQ multiplex PCR was the method, and the copy in TCRdb shows in-frame clones only, minus some. This sample has some 43,000 clones, with roughly nine tenths found just once. What was sequenced was PBMCs. Every receptor here comes from a man younger than 30 in good health and CMV-seronegative.

By share, this clone ranks as medium-sized. This chain joins TRBV2 and TRBJ1-5; no firm D call. Between the trimmed V and J ends, which lost 2 bases and 3 bases, there was a span of 11 bases. The CDR3 sequence is 15 residues long. The germline V gene encodes CDR1 SNHLY and CDR2 FYNNEI. CDR3 region: CASSEIGGDNQPQHF. In DNA, the CDR3 is TGTGCCAGCAGTGAAATAGGAGGTGACAATCAGCCCCAGCATTTT.

V usage is TRBV28 and J usage is TRBJ2-1; 8 bases agree with TRBD2. The trim removed 8 bases at V and 5 bases at J, leaving 11 bases unmatched. Germline V lookup: CDR1 MDHEN, CDR2 SYDVKM. CDR3 length equals 15 residues. CDR3 in DNA: TGTGCCAGCTTGTGGGGGGCGGGAGGAAACAATGAGCAGTTCTTC. Protein sequence: CASLWGAGGNNEQFF. The full variable domain, its missing parts supplied by reference TRBV28 and TRBJ2-1, is DVKVTQSSRYLVKRTGEKVFLECVQDMDHENMFWYRQDPGLGLRLIYFSYDVKMKEKGDIPEGYSVSREKKERFSLILESASTNQTSMYLCASLWGAGGNNEQFFGPGTRLTVL.

The chain combines TRBV29-1 with TRBJ1-4; D call uncertain. This CDR3 spans 14 amino acids. Germline CDR1 SQVTM, CDR2 ANQGSEA. V was cut by 5 bases and J by 1 base, with 11 bases left in between. DNA of the CDR3: TGCAGCGTTCCGGGCGGGGTAACTAATGAAAAACTGTTTTTT. Amino acid sequence: CSVPGGVTNEKLFF.

J is TRBJ2-5 and V is TRBV7-2, with TRBD2 as a possible D gene (6 bases). Germline V CDR1 and CDR2: SGHTA, FQGNSA. V was clipped by 4 bases and J by 3 bases, with 15 bases between them. This CDR3 spans 15 amino acids. DNA for the CDR3: TGTGCCAGCAGCTCGGTGGGGGGAGACGAAGAGACCCAGTACTTC. Translation: CASSSVGGDEETQYF.

This chain links TRBV6-1 with TRBJ2-5; weak D call: TRBD2 (5 bases). V shed 6 bases and J shed 1 base, with 9 bases lying between them. This CDR3 is 13 amino acids long. The germline V gene has CDR1 MNHNS and CDR2 SASEGT. In DNA, the CDR3 is TGTGCCAGCAGCTGGACTCTCCAAGAGACCCAGTACTTC. This gives the protein CASSWTLQETQYF.

V gene TRBV10-3 combines with J gene TRBJ2-5; 8 bases agree with TRBD1. The V and J ends lost 6 bases and 2 bases, in that order; junction bases with no gene match: 5. Germline lookup yields CDR1 ENHRY and CDR2 SYGVKD. The CDR3 totals 14 residues. The CDR3 region has the DNA TGTGCCATCAGAGAGACAGGGGAACAAGAGACCCAGTACTTC. This translates into CAIRETGEQETQYF.

This clone was recorded only once. The J gene is TRBJ2-7, the V gene TRBV7-9; 8 nucleotides line up with TRBD2. Germline loops: CDR1 SEHNR, CDR2 FQNEAQ (reference sequence). The ends lost 2 bases at V and 3 bases at J; junction bases unmatched: 6. The CDR3 spans 15 residues. The CDR3 DNA follows: TGTGCCAGCAGCTTAACATCAGCGGGAGACTACGAGCAGTACTTC. Translated, it gives CASSLTSAGDYEQYF.

This chain links TRBV7-8 with TRBJ2-3, with 10 positions matching TRBD2. Germline V gives CDR1 SGHVS, CDR2 FQNEAQ. With V trimmed by 8 bases and J by 4 bases, 12 bases remained unmatched. The CDR3 is 16 amino acids. The CDR3 is CASFGLSGRGADTQYF. The CDR3 DNA reads TGTGCCAGCTTTGGACTAAGCGGGAGGGGAGCAGATACGCAGTATTTT.

The chain uses TRBV19 and TRBJ1-5; 8 nucleotides agree with TRBD1. Trimming at V came to 5 bases and at J to 0 bases, leaving 15 bases not matched to a gene. CDR3 length: 19 residues. CDR1 LNHDA and CDR2 SQIVND come from the germline V gene (reference sequence). CDR3 residues: CASSAGQGGIRYSNQPQHF. The CDR3 nucleotides are TGTGCCAGTAGTGCCGGACAGGGAGGTATCCGATATAGCAATCAGCCCCAGCATTTT.

This clone was counted a single time. This chain connects TRBV2 to TRBJ1-5; 8 bases agree with TRBD1. The CDR3 is 14 residues long. Germline loops: CDR1 SNHLY, CDR2 FYNNEI. V dropped 4 bases and J dropped 7; count of bases not matched to a gene: 6. CDR3 sequence reads: CASSGTGFGQPQHF. For the CDR3, the DNA is TGTGCCAGCAGTGGGACAGGGTTTGGGCAGCCCCAGCATTTT.

The chain has TRBV7-3 and TRBJ2-1; TRBD1 matches at 10 bases. The CDR3 has 17 amino acids. J gave up 8 bases and V 3 bases, and 13 bases lay outside the gene matches. Germline V lookup: CDR1 SGHTA, CDR2 FQGTGA. This chain's CDR3 is CASSFLTGGASIHEQFF. Written as DNA, the CDR3 is TGTGCCAGCAGCTTCCTGACAGGGGGCGCAAGTATCCATGAGCAGTTCTTC.

The chain carries TRBV5-1 and TRBJ2-2; TRBD1 aligns across 7 bases. From germline, CDR1 is SGHRS and CDR2 YFSETQ. The CDR3 extends over 15 amino acids. V shed 4 bases, J shed 2 bases, and the junction held 5 bases outside the gene matches. As DNA, the CDR3 is TGCGCCAGCAGCCGGGACAGACTTAACACCGGGGAGCTGTTTTTT. Encoded protein: CASSRDRLNTGELFF. The whole variable domain, filled in from reference TRBV5-1 and TRBJ2-2, reads KAGVTQTPRYLIKTRGQQVTLSCSPISGHRSVSWYQQTPGQGLQFLFEYFSETQRNKGNFPGRFSGRQFSNSRSEMNVSTLELGDSALYLCASSRDRLNTGELFFGEGSRLTVL.

The chain couples TRBV19 to TRBJ1-2, with 7 bases that match TRBD1. The V gene end was trimmed by 6 bases and the J gene end by 4 bases; junction bases not matched to a gene: 17. Germline V gene data show CDR1 as LNHDA and CDR2 as SQIVND (reference sequence). The CDR3 loop spans 17 amino acids. The CDR3, as DNA: TGTGCCAGTAGCGGCCAAGAACGACAGGGTATTGTCTATGGCTACACCTTC. Translating it yields CASSGQERQGIVYGYTF.

The chain joins TRBV7-2 to TRBJ2-1, with TRBD2 matching over 8 bases. V trimming: 5 bases; J trimming: 7 bases; junction bases outside the gene matches: 13. The CDR3 loop spans 16 amino acids. Per the germline V gene, CDR1 is SGHTA and CDR2 is FQGNSA. The CDR3 loop is CASSPVAAGVGNEQFF. As DNA, the CDR3 is TGTGCCAGCAGCCCCGTTGCAGCGGGGGTGGGTAATGAGCAGTTCTTC. Based on the CDR3 plus reference TRBV7-2 and TRBJ2-1, the full variable domain is GAGVSQSPSNKVTEKGKDVELRCDPISGHTALYWYRQSLGQGLEFLIYFQGNSAPDKSGLPSDRFSAERTGGSVSTLTIQRTQQEDSAVYLCASSPVAAGVGNEQFFGPGTRLTVL.

CDR3 residues: CASSQDQPAGAGEQYF. CDR3 nucleotides: TGCGCCAGCAGCCAAGATCAGCCAGCGGGGGCTGGCGAGCAGTACTTC. The gene calls are TRBV4-3 and TRBJ2-7; 8 bases agree with TRBD2. V lost 0 bases to trimming and J lost 6 bases; unmatched junction nucleotides: 10. Germline loops: CDR1 LGHNA, CDR2 YSLEER. CDR3 length equals 16 residues.

V gene TRBV7-3 combines with J gene TRBJ1-3; 9 positions agree with TRBD1. The CDR3 has 16 residues. With 7 bases clipped from V and 6 bases from J, the junction kept 13 bases outside the gene matches. The germline CDR1 and CDR2 sequences are SGHTA and FQGTGA. CDR3 in DNA: TGTGCCAGCATCCAAATTACTTGGACAGGGGAAAACACCATATATTTT. Its protein is CASIQITWTGENTIYF.

The gene calls are TRBV7-9 and TRBJ2-2; 7 bases line up with TRBD1. Germline V gene lookup returns CDR1 SEHNR and CDR2 FQNEAQ (reference sequence). The junction had 13 bases not matched to a gene; V was cut back by 5 bases and J by 4 bases. The CDR3 is made up of 17 amino acids. CDR3 protein: CASSPPVRQGTTGELFF. CDR3 coding DNA: TGTGCCAGCAGCCCCCCCGTTAGACAGGGTACCACCGGGGAGCTGTTTTTT.

This sequence joins TRBV4-2 and TRBJ1-2, with D hard to call. With 0 bases removed from V and 2 bases from J, the gap between germline ends came to 4 bases. In germline, CDR1 is LGHNA, CDR2 YNFKEQ. This CDR3 is built from 13 residues. CDR3 region: CASSQDPNYGYTF. DNA for the CDR3: TGTGCCAGCAGCCAAGACCCGAACTATGGCTACACCTTC.

This clone was counted a few times. This chain connects TRBV7-9 to TRBJ1-6; D remains unclear. The CDR3 totals 16 residues. Germline assignment: CDR1 SEHNR and CDR2 FQNEAQ (reference sequence). Deletions cut 6 bases from V and 0 bases from J, with 12 bases between. CDR3 residues: CASRDRESSYNSPLHF. CDR3 DNA: TGTGCCAGCAGAGATCGGGAGAGCTCCTATAATTCACCCCTCCACTTT.

The chain is built from TRBV27 and TRBJ2-1, with 7 bases lining up with TRBD1. CDR3 length: 15 amino acids. Germline V gives CDR1 MNHEY, CDR2 SMNVEV (reference sequence). The ends lost 8 bases at V and 3 bases at J; junction bases unmatched: 10. The CDR3 reads CASCITGAIYNEQFF. CDR3 sequence (DNA): TGTGCCAGCTGTATAACAGGGGCCATCTACAATGAGCAGTTCTTC.

The rearrangement uses TRBV18 and TRBJ2-7, with TRBD1 as a possible D gene (6 bases). Per the germline V gene, CDR1 is KGHSH and CDR2 is LQKENI. The CDR3 is 15 residues long. Trimming removed 3 bases at V and 0 bases at J, with 12 bases between. This CDR3 reads CASSPRDKFSYEQYF. CDR3 DNA: TGTGCCAGCTCACCTAGGGACAAATTCTCCTACGAGCAGTACTTC.

This chain connects TRBV5-4 to TRBJ2-3; TRBD1 aligns across 7 bases. The trim removed 4 bases at V and 2 bases at J, leaving 7 bases unmatched. Germline CDR1 is SGHNT and CDR2 is YYREEE (reference sequence). This CDR3 contains 15 residues. For the CDR3, the DNA is TGTGCCAGCAGCATCCCCGGGACAGCCACAGATACGCAGTATTTT. Its translation: CASSIPGTATDTQYF.